The TCR beta chain under discussion was sequenced for a study of blood T cell repertoires in COVID-19 (TCRdb year 2020). About the study as a whole: Samples covering the acute and convalescent phases of COVID-19 were provided by collaborators in the United States, Italy and Spain. The prospective study material was composed of cDNA or gDNA derived from T cells, B-cell-depleted T cells, or PBMCs. Subjects who had been exposed to COVID-19, were actively infected with it, or had recovered from it provided the deeply sampled blood TCRbeta repertoires that made up the dataset. The repertoires were released in a freely available public database intended as a resource for research on the immune response to SARS-CoV-2. The samples were drawn from two sources: the first 160 participants of the ongoing ImmuneRACE study, and fewer than 1,500 subjects contributed by 6 global collaborators. A de-identified subject ID, COVID-19 status, age in years and sex were almost always included in the sample metadata. Where available, HLA class I and class II types were obtained from metadata supplied by the sample provider rather than from assay-based typing. Study-wide conclusions, independent of this receptor: Clinical and demographic metadata were provided uncurated, with the amount varying by source and participant.

TCRbeta CDR3 regions were amplified from genomic DNA by means of the immunoSEQ Assay, a bias-controlled multiplex PCR. Regarding the original processing steps: Nucleated cell counts per sample were estimated from amplification of reference gene primers within the assay. To quantify the absolute abundance of each unique TCRbeta CDR3 rearrangement, sequence reads were collapsed and filtered. For each sample, productive Simpson clonality was calculated as the square root of Simpson's diversity index over productive rearrangements. The table comes from immuneACCESS by way of TCRdb, which keeps in-frame sequences with V and J called. Part of the clones is missing from these tables; in studies checked, under half for an unresolved V gene and the rest for unknown reasons. V, J and clone size are taken as reported in that table, and D and trimming were inferred from the DNA itself. In this sample the table shows about 25,000 clones, roughly nine tenths of which occur a single time. 9.7% of the sample rests with the top ten.

Note on this clone: This clone's antigen is unknown. No quality values exist for individual bases; no much larger clone is one base distant.

Whole blood was collected in K2EDTA tubes by collaborating institutions according to the institutions' own protocols. For TCRbeta analysis, collaborator samples were shipped as frozen whole blood, as isolated PBMCs, or as DNA extracted from either sample type. The sample consisted of peripheral blood. This TCR derives from a man aged 70 or older with acute or convalescent COVID-19.

The bases read TGCGCCAGCAGCCCAGGGACAGGGTCTACCTACGAGCAGTACTTC. This translates into CASSPGTGSTYEQYF. The sequence is built from TRBV5-1 and TRBJ2-7; 9 central nucleotides agree with TRBD1. Trimming removed 4 bases from V and 2 bases from J; the gene matches leave 7 bases unexplained. CDR3 length: 15 amino acids, cysteine to phenylalanine. This entry keeps only the CDR3 DNA: 45 bases, framed from base 1. The germline V gene yields SGHRS for CDR1 and YFSETQ for CDR2.